Given below is one T cell receptor (beta chain) in context. The antigen remains unidentified. Assay used: immunoSEQ multiplex PCR; TCRdb lists only in-frame clones, some missing. The table shows about 94,000 clones, with 89% occurring only once. This record belongs to a study of PD-1 blockade in classical Hodgkin lymphoma. Study-level background: Patients in the cohort were put on intravenous nivolumab, 3 mg/kg every 2 weeks. Findings and limits, study-wide: Before treatment, complete responders showed about the same diversity as newly diagnosed patients. The study found that TCR diversity rose significantly by C4D1 in CD4+ but not CD8+ cells.

Each patient's relapse followed autologous stem cell transplantation, and brentuximab vedotin exposure varied. The CDR3 has 16 residues. Per germline, CDR1 LGHNA and CDR2 YNFKEQ. Trimming removed 1 base from V and 1 base from J, with 13 bases in between. The source material was peripheral blood mononuclear cells (PBMCs), sampled before the second cycle of nivolumab. The TCR comes from a human donor with classical Hodgkin lymphoma. The chain employs TRBV4-2 and TRBJ1-2; D is possibly TRBD1 (5 bases). CDR3 in amino acids: CASSQVDRDFNYGYTF. The CDR3 nucleotides are TGTGCCAGCAGCCAAGTCGACCGGGACTTTAACTATGGCTACACCTTC.